This T cell receptor beta chain was sequenced in a study of T cell repertoires in cytomegalovirus infection. Study overall: Peptides in the study included HLA-C-restricted and HLA-B-restricted CMV epitopes. Both CMV infection and a matching HLA type were indicated by public TCR beta signatures. Overall study results and limits: Cumulated frequencies of public TCR beta families served to identify carriers of CMV plus the relevant HLA. Clonotypes of TCR beta that were HLA-C-restricted and CMV-specific dominated the ex vivo response.

As to this clonotype: The antigen remains unidentified.

Each CDR3 protein gets one entry after TCRdb re-called the reads with MiXCR. The repertoire has about 500,000 distinct CDR3 sequences, 30% to 40% of them found once; the top ten carry 15% to 20%. Trimming removed 3 bases from V and 0 bases from J, with 2 bases in between. CDR1 is GTSNPN, CDR2 SVGIG, per germline (reference sequence). The CDR3 has 11 amino acids. Specimen: cultured PBMCs, collected from culture after CMV antigen stimulation. V is TRBV30 and J is TRBJ1-1; D unclear. This sequence was found in a human donor in good health (CMV status not recorded). Some clones in this sample may be carry-over from other donors' samples. DNA of the CDR3: TGTGCCTGGAGATTGAACACTGAAGCTTTCTTT. The encoded protein is CAWRLNTEAFF.